This TCR beta chain came from a study of blood T cell repertoires in COVID-19. For the study at large: Acute and convalescent COVID-19 samples came from the United States, Italy and Spain. From T cells, B-cell-depleted T cells, or PBMCs came the material, which was cDNA or gDNA.

Germline CDR1 MDHEN, CDR2 SYDVKM. The CDR3 covers 16 residues. Unmatched junction bases numbered 12, after V lost 3 bases and J lost 7 bases. In the authors' workflow: Nucleated cell counts were estimated from reference gene primer amplification. Clones were read by immunoSEQ multiplex PCR, and TCRdb kept only the in-frame ones, dropping some. V and J calls and clone size are those listed in that table; D and trimming were worked out from the DNA. The sample contains 180,000 or so clones, under 90% of which appear only once. The receptor was isolated from a person aged 65 to 85 with COVID-19, enrolled during active disease. The sample was peripheral blood. The V call is TRBV28, the J call TRBJ1-2; 9 bases fit TRBD1. The CDR3 coding sequence is TGTGCCAGCAGTTTTCTTGGACAGGGGAATCAAGGTGGCTACACCTTC. It codes for CASSFLGQGNQGGYTF.